The 32 T cell receptor beta chains in this list originate from one sample, sequenced in a study of cytomegalovirus exposure and HLA in healthy donors. The PCR employed 60 Vbeta primers together with 13 Jbeta primers. Profiling relied on immunoSEQ multiplex PCR, and the TCRdb table lists in-frame clones only, not all of them. The table lists under 200,000 clones, around 74% of them singletons. Sequencing was carried out using PBMCs. All receptors derive from a female donor in good health and CMV-seronegative.

This sequence joins TRBV27 and TRBJ2-7, with D perhaps TRBD1 (6 bases). Per germline, CDR1 MNHEY and CDR2 SMNVEV (reference sequence). The V gene lost 4 bases and the J gene lost 2 bases, with 9 bases spanning the gap. The CDR3 has 13 amino acids. CDR3 in DNA: TGTGCCAGCAGTTCCAGGGGTACCTACGAGCAGTACTTC. It specifies CASSSRGTYEQYF.

This chain uses TRBV5-1 with TRBJ1-1; TRBD1 aligns across 7 bases. CDR3 size: 15 residues. Trimming took 4 bases from V and 1 from J; bases not matched to a gene: 7. CDR1 and CDR2 from the germline V gene are SGHRS and YFSETQ. For the CDR3, the DNA is TGCGCCAGCAGCAGACAGGGTCCTTCGAACACTGAAGCTTTCTTT. This gives the protein CASSRQGPSNTEAFF.

J is TRBJ2-6 and V is TRBV7-2; the D is unclear. CDR1 is SGHTA and CDR2 is FQGNSA in the germline V gene. The V and J ends lost 5 bases and 2 bases respectively, with 10 bases between them. This CDR3 has 15 amino acids. CDR3: CASSPRPTGANVLTF. The CDR3, as DNA: TGTGCCAGCAGCCCGAGGCCAACTGGGGCCAACGTCCTGACTTTC. The full variable domain, in which reference TRBV7-2 and TRBJ2-6 provide the parts outside the CDR3, is GAGVSQSPSNKVTEKGKDVELRCDPISGHTALYWYRQSLGQGLEFLIYFQGNSAPDKSGLPSDRFSAERTGGSVSTLTIQRTQQEDSAVYLCASSPRPTGANVLTFGAGSRLTVL.

The chain combines TRBV5-6 with TRBJ2-7, with TRBD1 matching 8 bases. Trimming cost V 4 bases and J 2 bases; bases outside gene matches: 2. This CDR3 region has 13 residues. From germline, CDR1 is SGHDT and CDR2 YYEEEE. The CDR3 nucleotides are TGTGCCAGCAGCGTGGGACAGGCCTACGAGCAGTACTTC. It specifies CASSVGQAYEQYF.

This clone was found once. The chain recombines TRBV7-9 with TRBJ2-3; possible D gene TRBD1, 6 bases. Germline assignment: CDR1 SEHNR and CDR2 FQNEAQ (reference sequence). This CDR3 spans 14 amino acids. Trimming removed 4 bases from V and 6 bases from J, with 14 bases in between. The CDR3: CASSSYRDRDTQYF. CDR3 coding DNA: TGTGCCAGCAGCTCCTACAGGGACCGGGATACGCAGTATTTT.

The chain links TRBV5-1 to TRBJ1-5; D ambiguous. The CDR3 is 14 amino acids. The germline V and J ends were trimmed by 0 bases and 4 bases, with 8 bases remaining between them. Germline values: CDR1 SGHRS, CDR2 YFSETQ. CDR3 loop: CASSLDPSNQPQHF. CDR3 coding DNA: TGCGCCAGCAGCTTGGATCCGAGTAATCAGCCCCAGCATTTT.

This clone turned up a few times. The chain couples TRBV10-1 to TRBJ1-4; TRBD1 might be the D (5 bases). The CDR3 has 16 amino acids. Germline values: CDR1 WNHNN, CDR2 SYGVQD (reference sequence). V lost 6 bases and J lost 0, with 14 bases in between. The CDR3 sequence: CASSQGGPATNEKLFF. The CDR3 coding sequence is TGCGCCAGCAGCCAGGGAGGGCCCGCAACTAATGAAAAACTGTTTTTT.

The chain links TRBV5-8 to TRBJ1-1; D perhaps matches TRBD1 (5 bases). The CDR3 is 15 residues long. Trimming pared 4 bases from V and 0 bases from J, leaving 13 bases between. Germline CDR1 reads SGHTS; CDR2 reads YDEGEE. This CDR3 is CASSTFRALNTEAFF. The CDR3 bases are TGTGCCAGCAGCACCTTCAGGGCCCTGAACACTGAAGCTTTCTTT.

This chain links TRBV19 with TRBJ1-1; D is ambiguous. Germline loops: CDR1 LNHDA, CDR2 SQIVND (reference sequence). CDR3 size: 13 residues. V lost 6 bases and J lost 7, with 15 bases in between. The DNA of the CDR3 is TGTGCCAGTAGCATCGGGTTAGACTTTGAAGCTTTCTTT. Amino acid sequence: CASSIGLDFEAFF. Drawing the rest from reference TRBV19 and TRBJ1-1, the complete variable domain is DGGITQSPKYLFRKEGQNVTLSCEQNLNHDAMYWYRQDPGQGLRLIYYSQIVNDFQKGDIAEGYSVSREKKESFPLTVTSAQKNPTAFYLCASSIGLDFEAFFGQGTRLTVV.

Only a few counts were recorded for this clone. The chain combines TRBV7-2 with TRBJ2-5; TRBD2 aligns across 11 bases. Germline loops: CDR1 SGHTA, CDR2 FQGNSA. Germline trimming cut 4 bases from V and 4 bases from J; bases unmatched to any gene: 14. The CDR3 totals 18 residues. The CDR3 DNA follows: TGTGCCAGCAGCTCCCCCCTCGGGCTAGCGGGGGGTCGAGAGACCCAGTACTTC. Its translation is CASSSPLGLAGGRETQYF.

The chain uses TRBV30 and TRBJ1-2, with a tentative D call TRBD1 (5 bases). Germline V CDR1 and CDR2: GTSNPN, SVGIG (reference sequence). Deletions cut 0 bases from V and 8 bases from J, with 10 bases between. This CDR3 comprises 12 residues. CDR3 DNA: TGTGCCTGGAGTGTACAGGCCGGAGGCTACACCTTC. Protein: CAWSVQAGGYTF.

The rearrangement joins TRBV7-9 to TRBJ2-5; 7 bases line up with TRBD2. The germline V gene has CDR1 SEHNR and CDR2 FQNEAQ (reference sequence). The CDR3 covers 15 residues. After removal of 1 base from V and 5 bases from J, the junction contained 7 bases not matched to a gene. CDR3: CASSLGEGPGETQYF. The CDR3 DNA follows: TGTGCCAGCAGCTTAGGGGAGGGTCCGGGGGAGACCCAGTACTTC. The complete variable domain, with remaining parts taken from reference TRBV7-9 and TRBJ2-5, reads DTGVSQNPRHKITKRGQNVTFRCDPISEHNRLYWYRQTLGQGPEFLTYFQNEAQLEKSRLLSDRFSAERPKGSFSTLEIQRTEQGDSAMYLCASSLGEGPGETQYFGPGTRLLVL.

This clone was detected a few times. This chain joins TRBV19 and TRBJ2-7, with D possibly TRBD1 on 6 matching bases. Germline values: CDR1 LNHDA, CDR2 SQIVND (reference sequence). Trimming left V 2 bases short and J 2 bases short, with 10 bases between. CDR3 length: 14 residues. The CDR3 nucleotides are TGTGCCAGTAGTATACCTAACAGGGCCTACGAGCAGTACTTC. It is translated as CASSIPNRAYEQYF.

The chain links TRBV27 to TRBJ1-4; D call uncertain. Germline assignment: CDR1 MNHEY and CDR2 SMNVEV (reference sequence). This CDR3 is built from 15 residues. V dropped 3 bases and J dropped 5 bases, with 13 bases sitting between them. CDR3 in amino acids: CASSFEGRSNEKLFF. In nucleotides, the CDR3 is TGTGCCAGCAGTTTTGAAGGGAGGTCCAATGAAAAACTGTTTTTT. Based on the CDR3 plus reference TRBV27 and TRBJ1-4, the full variable domain is EAQVTQNPRYLITVTGKKLTVTCSQNMNHEYMSWYRQDPGLGLRQIYYSMNVEVTDKGDVPEGYKVSRKEKRNFPLILESPSPNQTSLYFCASSFEGRSNEKLFFGSGTQLSVL.

In the case of this clone: At one end, the junction sequence differs from germline, possibly due to a read error. The chain has TRBV7-7 and TRBJ2-1, with 7 nucleotides matching TRBD1. CDR1 and CDR2 (germline): SSHAT, FNYEAQ (reference sequence). This CDR3 has 14 residues. CDR3 amino acids: CASSLAGTENEQFF. The CDR3 DNA reads as TGTGCTAGCAGCCTCGCCGGGACAGAAAATGAGCAGTTCTTC.

The chain has TRBV9 and TRBJ2-7; 9 nucleotides line up with TRBD2. Germline assignment: CDR1 SGDLS and CDR2 YYNGEE. The CDR3 extends over 14 amino acids. Trimming cost V 5 bases and J 4 bases; bases outside gene matches: 7. DNA of the CDR3: TGTGCCAGCAGTCGCGGGAGGGCCTCATACGAGCAGTACTTC. This encodes CASSRGRASYEQYF.

This chain joins TRBV4-2 and TRBJ2-7; TRBD2 matches 14 bases. With V trimmed by 4 bases and J by 2 bases, 1 base remained unmatched. From germline, CDR1 is LGHNA and CDR2 YNFKEQ. The CDR3 loop spans 15 amino acids. The CDR3 DNA is TGTGCCAGCAGCCGGACTAGCGGGGGGCCCTACGAGCAGTACTTC. As protein: CASSRTSGGPYEQYF.

The chain combines TRBV6-6 with TRBJ2-1; D possibly corresponds to TRBD1 (6 bases). The ends were cut back, 0 bases at V and 7 bases at J, with 16 bases in the middle. The CDR3 length is 16 residues. Per germline, CDR1 MNHNY and CDR2 SVGAGI (reference sequence). CDR3 protein: CASSYSTQGGQNEQFF. CDR3 nucleotide sequence: TGTGCCAGCAGTTACTCGACCCAGGGTGGACAGAATGAGCAGTTCTTC.

V and J are TRBV27 and TRBJ2-7; weak D call: TRBD1 (6 bases). From germline, CDR1 is MNHEY and CDR2 SMNVEV (reference sequence). The germline V and J ends were trimmed by 6 bases and 2 bases, with 14 bases remaining between them. The CDR3 runs 14 residues. The CDR3, as DNA: TGTGCCAGCAGAACCGGGACACTACCCTACGAGCAGTACTTC. Protein sequence: CASRTGTLPYEQYF.

The chain is built from TRBV19 and TRBJ2-7, with 12 bases that match TRBD2. The CDR3 spans 16 residues. Per the germline V gene, CDR1 is LNHDA and CDR2 is SQIVND (reference sequence). With 4 bases clipped from V and 3 bases from J, the junction kept 7 bases outside the gene matches. CDR3 DNA sequence: TGTGCCAGTAGTAAACTAGCGGGAGGCCTCAACTACGAGCAGTACTTC. This codes for CASSKLAGGLNYEQYF.

This clone was counted between two and nine times. The chain employs TRBV7-2 and TRBJ2-5; possible D gene TRBD2, 6 bases. There are 15 residues in the CDR3. From germline, CDR1 is SGHTA and CDR2 FQGNSA. V dropped 2 bases and J dropped 2 bases, with 12 bases sitting between them. CDR3 nucleotide sequence: TGTGCCAGCAGCTTAACTCGGGGGTATCAAGAGACCCAGTACTTC. Residues: CASSLTRGYQETQYF.

The chain uses TRBV19 and TRBJ2-3; 10 positions match TRBD2. V was pared by 5 bases and J by 4 bases, with 3 bases of the junction left unmatched. Germline CDR1 LNHDA, CDR2 SQIVND (reference sequence). This CDR3 is built from 14 residues. The chain's CDR3 is CASSLAGGSDTQYF. CDR3 in DNA: TGTGCCAGTAGTTTAGCGGGAGGATCAGATACGCAGTATTTT.

This clone has a handful of counts. The chain carries TRBV28 and TRBJ1-5; 7 bases line up with TRBD1. This CDR3 region has 13 residues. The V segment lost 10 bases and the J segment 6 bases; nucleotides outside the gene matches: 9. The germline CDR1 and CDR2 sequences are MDHEN and SYDVKM. CDR3 sequence: CAIETGPTQPQHF. CDR3 coding DNA: TGTGCCATCGAGACAGGGCCCACTCAGCCCCAGCATTTT. The variable domain in full, with the rest retrieved from reference TRBV28 and TRBJ1-5, is DVKVTQSSRYLVKRTGEKVFLECVQDMDHENMFWYRQDPGLGLRLIYFSYDVKMKEKGDIPEGYSVSREKKERFSLILESASTNQTSMYLCAIETGPTQPQHFGDGTRLSIL.

J is TRBJ2-2 and V is TRBV7-2; TRBD1 aligns across 7 bases. In germline, CDR1 is SGHTA, CDR2 FQGNSA. This CDR3 comprises 16 residues. V dropped 5 bases and J dropped 4; count of bases not matched to a gene: 10. CDR3 residues: CASSPDRPLPTGELFF. In nucleotides, the CDR3 is TGTGCCAGCAGCCCGGACAGGCCCTTACCCACCGGGGAGCTGTTTTTT.

The rearrangement joins TRBV7-6 to TRBJ2-7, with TRBD1 matching 8 bases. The germline V gene has CDR1 SGHVS and CDR2 FNYEAQ. The CDR3 covers 14 residues. The V gene end was trimmed by 3 bases and the J gene end by 2 bases; junction bases not matched to a gene: 3. For the CDR3, the DNA is TGTGCCAGCAGCTTTAACAGGGGGGCCTACGAGCAGTACTTC. Translated: CASSFNRGAYEQYF.

This chain connects TRBV28 to TRBJ1-5; D is possibly TRBD1 (5 bases). In germline, CDR1 is MDHEN, CDR2 SYDVKM. V gave up 1 base and J gave up 5 bases, with 6 bases separating them. The CDR3 loop spans 13 amino acids. CDR3: CASSLFRDQPQHF. The CDR3 region has the DNA TGTGCCAGCAGTTTATTCAGGGATCAGCCCCAGCATTTT.

This clone occurred once. This chain links TRBV5-1 with TRBJ1-1; D is undetermined. This CDR3 contains 13 residues. Trimming shortened V by 7 bases and J by 1 base, and 11 bases separated the two germline ends. Germline CDR1 reads SGHRS; CDR2 reads YFSETQ. CDR3: CASRTSWNTEAFF. The CDR3 DNA follows: TGCGCCAGCCGGACTTCCTGGAACACTGAAGCTTTCTTT.

This chain connects TRBV27 to TRBJ2-5; 12 nucleotides line up with TRBD1. The germline CDR1 and CDR2 sequences are MNHEY and SMNVEV (reference sequence). The CDR3 spans 15 residues. V shed 9 bases and J 2 bases; nucleotides not matched to a gene: 7. The CDR3 nucleotides read TGTGCCAGTCGGGACAGGGGGCTGGGACAAGAGACCCAGTACTTC. Amino acids: CASRDRGLGQETQYF.

The chain joins TRBV21-1 to TRBJ2-5; the DNA was not used to check the table's D call, TRBD2. TRBV21-1 is noted as a pseudogene. There are 13 residues in the CDR3. Here the CDR3 DNA reads TGTGCCAGCCCGAGTGATGCCCCAGAGACCCAGTACTTC. This codes for CASPSDAPETQYF.

The rearrangement links TRBV6-1 to TRBJ2-5, with 7 positions matching TRBD1. V dropped 4 bases and J dropped 8; count of bases not matched to a gene: 7. The CDR3 sequence is 13 residues long. From germline, CDR1 is MNHNS and CDR2 SASEGT. The CDR3, as DNA: TGTGCCAGCAGTGTAGGGGGCCTAATCACCCAGTACTTC. Its protein product is CASSVGGLITQYF.

The rearrangement uses TRBV4-1 and TRBJ2-5; 8 bases are a match to TRBD2. The CDR3 totals 16 residues. The V gene's germline CDR1 is MGHRA and CDR2 YSYEKL. J was trimmed by 3 bases and V by 2 bases; bases with no gene match: 8. This CDR3 reads CASSQFPGREEETQYF. As DNA, the CDR3 is TGCGCCAGCAGCCAATTTCCCGGGAGGGAAGAAGAGACCCAGTACTTC.

In its sample, this clone was seen once. The chain carries TRBV10-2 and TRBJ2-2, with 7 bases lining up with TRBD2. The J segment lost 7 bases and the V segment lost 8 bases, leaving 7 bases of the junction unmatched. This CDR3 comprises 13 residues. CDR1 is WSHSY, CDR2 SAAADI, per germline. The CDR3 coding sequence is TGCGCCAGCGGACTAGTAACGGTCGGGGAGCTGTTTTTT. Translated, it gives CASGLVTVGELFF.